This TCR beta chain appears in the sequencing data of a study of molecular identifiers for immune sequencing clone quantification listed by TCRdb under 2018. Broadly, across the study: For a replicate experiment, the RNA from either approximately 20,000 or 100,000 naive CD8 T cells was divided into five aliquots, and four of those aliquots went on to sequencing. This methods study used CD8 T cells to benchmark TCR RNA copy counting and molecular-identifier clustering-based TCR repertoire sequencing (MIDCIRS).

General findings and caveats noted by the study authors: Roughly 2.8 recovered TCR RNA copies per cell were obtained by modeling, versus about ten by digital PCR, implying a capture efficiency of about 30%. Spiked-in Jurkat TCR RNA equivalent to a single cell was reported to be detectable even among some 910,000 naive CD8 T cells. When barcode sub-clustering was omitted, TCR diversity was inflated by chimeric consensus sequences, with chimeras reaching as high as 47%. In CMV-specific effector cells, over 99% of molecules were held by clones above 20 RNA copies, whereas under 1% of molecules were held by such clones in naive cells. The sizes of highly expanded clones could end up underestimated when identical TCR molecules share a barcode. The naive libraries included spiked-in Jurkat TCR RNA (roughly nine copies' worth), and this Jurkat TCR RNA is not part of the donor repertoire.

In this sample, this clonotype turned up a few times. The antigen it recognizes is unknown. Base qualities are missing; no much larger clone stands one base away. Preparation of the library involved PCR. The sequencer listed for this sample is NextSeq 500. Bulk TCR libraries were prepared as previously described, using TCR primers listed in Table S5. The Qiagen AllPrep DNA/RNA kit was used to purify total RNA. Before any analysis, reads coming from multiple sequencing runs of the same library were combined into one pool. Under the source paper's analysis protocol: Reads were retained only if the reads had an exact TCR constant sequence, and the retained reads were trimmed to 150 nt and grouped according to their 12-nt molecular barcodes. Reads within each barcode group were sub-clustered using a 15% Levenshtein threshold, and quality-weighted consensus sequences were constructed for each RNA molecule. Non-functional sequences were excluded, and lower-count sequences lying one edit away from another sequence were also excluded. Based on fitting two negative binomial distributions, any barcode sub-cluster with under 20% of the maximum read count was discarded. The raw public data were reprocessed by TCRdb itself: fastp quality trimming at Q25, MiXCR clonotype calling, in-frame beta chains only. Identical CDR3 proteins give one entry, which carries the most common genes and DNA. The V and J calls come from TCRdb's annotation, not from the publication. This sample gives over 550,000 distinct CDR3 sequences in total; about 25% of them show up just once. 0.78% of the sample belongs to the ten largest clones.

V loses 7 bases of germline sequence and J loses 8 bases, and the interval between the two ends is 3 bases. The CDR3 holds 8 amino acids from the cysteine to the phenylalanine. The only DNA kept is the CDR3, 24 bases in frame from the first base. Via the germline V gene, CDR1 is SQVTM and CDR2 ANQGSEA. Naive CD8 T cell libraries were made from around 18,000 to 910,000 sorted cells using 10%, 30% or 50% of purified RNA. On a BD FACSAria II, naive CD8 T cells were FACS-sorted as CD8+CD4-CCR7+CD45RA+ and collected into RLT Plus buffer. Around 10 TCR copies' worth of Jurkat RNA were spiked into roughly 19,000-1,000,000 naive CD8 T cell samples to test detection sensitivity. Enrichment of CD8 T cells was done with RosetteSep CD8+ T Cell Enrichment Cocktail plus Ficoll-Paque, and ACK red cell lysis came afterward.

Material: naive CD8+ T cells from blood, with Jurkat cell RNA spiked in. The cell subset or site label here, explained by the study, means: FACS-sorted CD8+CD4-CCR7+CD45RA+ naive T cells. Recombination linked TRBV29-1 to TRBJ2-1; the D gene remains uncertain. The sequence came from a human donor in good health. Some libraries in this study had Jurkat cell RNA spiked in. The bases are TGCAGCGGGGATGAGCAGTTCTTC. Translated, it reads CSGDEQFF.